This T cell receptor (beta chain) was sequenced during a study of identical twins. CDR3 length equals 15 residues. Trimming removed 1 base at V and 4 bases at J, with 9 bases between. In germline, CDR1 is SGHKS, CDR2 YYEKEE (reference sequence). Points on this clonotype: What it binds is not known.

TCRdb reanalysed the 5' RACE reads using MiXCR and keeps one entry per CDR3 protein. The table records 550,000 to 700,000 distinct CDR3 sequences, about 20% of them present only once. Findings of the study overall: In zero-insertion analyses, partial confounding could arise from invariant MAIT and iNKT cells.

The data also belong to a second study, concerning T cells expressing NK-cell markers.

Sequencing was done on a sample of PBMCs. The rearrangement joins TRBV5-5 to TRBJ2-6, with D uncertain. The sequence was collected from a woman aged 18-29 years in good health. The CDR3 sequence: CASSLLRPGANVLTF. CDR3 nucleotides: TGTGCCAGCAGCTTGCTCCGGCCAGGGGCCAACGTCCTGACTTTC.